This T cell receptor (beta chain) was recorded in a study of blood T cell repertoires in COVID-19 (dated by TCRdb to between 2020 and 2021). In terms of the full investigation: Samples from collaborators originated in the United States, Italy and Spain and spanned both the acute and convalescent phases of COVID-19. The dataset comprised deeply sampled blood TCRbeta repertoires from subjects exposed to, actively infected with, or recovered from COVID-19. HLA class I and class II types, where available, came from metadata supplied by the sample provider rather than from assay-based typing. A de-identified subject ID, COVID-19 status, age in years and sex were almost always included in the sample metadata. The samples were drawn from two sources: the first 160 participants of the ongoing ImmuneRACE study, and 950 to 1,500 subjects contributed by 6 global collaborators. The prospective study material was composed of cDNA or gDNA derived from T cells, B-cell-depleted T cells, or PBMCs. The repertoires were made available in a free public database intended to serve as a resource for research on the immune response to SARS-CoV-2. Overall study outcomes, separate from this receptor: Clinical and demographic metadata were provided uncurated, with the amount varying by source and participant.

One collaborating source in Seattle enrolled patients during active infection and followed them longitudinally through the course of disease. Collaborating institutions collected whole blood in K2EDTA tubes following their own protocols. For TCRbeta analysis, collaborator samples were shipped as frozen whole blood, as isolated PBMCs, or as DNA extracted from either sample type. This clone has only one observation. The specificity of this receptor is unknown. There are no base qualities to consult, and no much larger clone falls within one base. Between the V and J ends, shortened by 0 bases and 4 bases respectively, the junction contains 15 bases. Based on the germline V gene (reference sequence), the CDR1 and CDR2 sequences are GTSNPN and SVGIG. The CDR3 contains 15 residues, cysteine and phenylalanine counted. Only the CDR3 part of the read is kept: 45 bases, read in frame from the first base. The immunoSEQ Assay, a bias-controlled multiplex PCR, was used to amplify TCRbeta CDR3 regions from genomic DNA. From the authors' description of their analysis: The number of nucleated cells in each sample was estimated by amplification of reference gene primers within the assay. Sequence reads were collapsed and filtered to measure the absolute abundance of every unique TCRbeta CDR3 rearrangement. For each sample, productive Simpson clonality was calculated as the square root of Simpson's diversity index over productive rearrangements. This immuneACCESS table, as held by TCRdb, lists in-frame sequences with V and J called but not all clones. Of the missing ones, under half trace to an unresolved V gene in checked studies; the others have no known cause. Clone size and V and J calls were adopted from that table, with D and trimming inferred from the DNA. This sample gives some 390,000 clones in total; 87% of them show up just once. The ten largest clones take up about 2.1% of the sample.

The source is an older woman with COVID-19, enrolled during active disease. The sample taken for sequencing was peripheral blood. The V and J genes are TRBV30 and TRBJ1-1; no D segment can be confidently identified. CDR3 reads: CAWSVLSGRGTEAFF. The DNA sequence is given as TGTGCCTGGAGTGTACTCTCGGGAAGAGGCACTGAAGCTTTCTTT.